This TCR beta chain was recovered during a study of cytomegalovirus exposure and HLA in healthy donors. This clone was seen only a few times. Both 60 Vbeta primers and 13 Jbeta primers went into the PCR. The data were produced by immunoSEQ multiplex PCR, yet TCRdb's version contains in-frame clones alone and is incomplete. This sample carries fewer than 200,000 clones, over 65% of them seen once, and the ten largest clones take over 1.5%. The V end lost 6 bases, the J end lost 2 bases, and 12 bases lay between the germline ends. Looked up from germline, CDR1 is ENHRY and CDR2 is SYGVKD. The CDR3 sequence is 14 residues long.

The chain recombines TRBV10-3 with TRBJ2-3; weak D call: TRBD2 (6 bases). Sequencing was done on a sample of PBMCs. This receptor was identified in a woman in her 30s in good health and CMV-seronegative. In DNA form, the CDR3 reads TGTGCCATCAGCAATCGCGGGGACACAGATACGCAGTATTTT. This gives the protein CAISNRGDTDTQYF.